This entry concerns a single TCR beta chain. Antigen specificity is unknown. This sample stems from a study of T cells after yellow fever vaccination. Findings and limits, study-wide: Post-booster samples contained most primary-vaccination clones (around 95% CD4, around 89% CD8).

One entry per CDR3 protein results from TCRdb running MiXCR on the 5' RACE reads. The sample lists about 73,000 distinct CDR3 sequences; around 7% were seen once. Sequenced here: CD8+ T cells sorted from PBMCs, sampled on the day of the yellow fever booster vaccination. This TCR derives from a man aged 25-45 years who received the YFV17D yellow fever vaccine.

CDR3 sequence: CASSHRSTDTQYF. In DNA, the CDR3 is TGCGCCAGCAGCCACCGAAGCACAGATACGCAGTATTTT. This chain joins TRBV4-3 and TRBJ2-3; D is unresolved. Trimming took off 3 bases at V and 0 bases at J, with 4 bases between the two ends. The germline V gene has CDR1 LGHNA and CDR2 YSLEER. The CDR3 is 13 residues long.